This T cell receptor beta chain is from a study of vaccination and CD4 T cells after COVID-19. The CDR3 covers 13 residues. Germline CDR1 and CDR2: DFQATT and SNEGSKA (reference sequence). Trimming removed 3 bases at V and 7 bases at J, with 16 bases between. To note about this clonotype: Antigen specificity is unknown.

Treatment defined: approximately 9-day PBMC culture with coronavirus spike peptide pools or control peptides (ViraFEST assay). An Oncomine TCR Beta short-read assay was used to sequence the DNA from cultured CD4+ T cells. After culture, CD4+ T cells served as the source for genomic DNA extraction. In TCRdb, the PCR reads were re-called with MiXCR into one record per CDR3 protein. This sample has 15,000 to 20,000 distinct CDR3 sequences, with approximately 48% found just once. The material sequenced was CD4+ T cells from blood, cultured in vitro, taken after SARS-CoV-2 vaccination. The J gene is TRBJ2-7, the V gene TRBV20-1; tentative D call: TRBD2 (5 bases). The TCR comes from a human donor who had recovered from COVID-19. The CDR3 region is CSARTDSHVEQYF. In nucleotides, the CDR3 is TGCAGTGCTAGGACGGACTCTCATGTGGAGCAGTACTTC.